This T cell receptor (beta chain) comes out of a study of regulatory T cells in long-lasting Graves disease. Study-wide background: Those with persistent Graves' disease had received antithyroid drugs for over 5 years with positive TSH receptor antibodies. Study observations and caveats: Persistent disease was associated with favored TRBV28 usage and with favored use of TRBJ1-2 and TRBJ2-5. Persistent patients shared more public clonotypes (roughly 2,800) than new patients (966).

Per germline, CDR1 LGHNA and CDR2 YNFKEQ. The CDR3 consists of 14 residues. The V and J ends lost 4 bases and 7 bases, in that order; junction bases with no gene match: 7. Specified time point: persistent/refractory GD, antithyroid drugs over 5 years with positive TRAb. There was RNA extracted from PBMCs, and the TCR library was made from it. This clonotype turned up a few times. Antigen unknown. Relying on iRepertoire HTBI primers and Arm-PCR of CDR3 regions, the team built TCR beta libraries. Original processing notes: The samples yielded 55 to 75 TRBV and some 15 TRBJ segments. TCRdb re-analysed the multiplex PCR reads in MiXCR, keeping a single row per CDR3 protein. These V and J calls derive from TCRdb rather than the authors' analysis. The data show about 340,000 distinct CDR3 sequences, around a fifth seen once.

The chain recombines TRBV4-2 with TRBJ1-2; TRBD1 aligns across 9 bases. This TCR was sampled from a female donor with Graves disease. Sequenced material: peripheral blood mononuclear cells (PBMCs), taken when the disease was refractory, from a patient treated with antithyroid drugs. The CDR3 is CASSPGDRDRGYTF. CDR3 in DNA: TGTGCCAGCAGCCCTGGGGACAGGGATCGTGGCTACACCTTC.